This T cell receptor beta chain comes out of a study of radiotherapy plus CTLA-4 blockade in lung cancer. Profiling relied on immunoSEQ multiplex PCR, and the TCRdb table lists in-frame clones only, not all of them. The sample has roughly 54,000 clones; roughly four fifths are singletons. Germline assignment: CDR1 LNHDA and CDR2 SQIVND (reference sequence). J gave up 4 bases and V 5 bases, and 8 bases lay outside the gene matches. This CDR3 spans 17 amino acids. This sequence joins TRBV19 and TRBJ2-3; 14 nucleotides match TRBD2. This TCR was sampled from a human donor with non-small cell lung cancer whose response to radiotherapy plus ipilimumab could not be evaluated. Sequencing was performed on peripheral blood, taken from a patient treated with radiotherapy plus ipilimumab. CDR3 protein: CASSRLGTSGRSDTQYF. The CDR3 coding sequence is TGTGCCAGTAGTCGACTCGGGACTAGCGGGAGATCAGATACGCAGTATTTT.